The entry below gives a single T cell receptor (beta chain) sequence along with its context. Its antigen remains unidentified. The sample has other DNA sequences that encode this CDR3 too. Measured with immunoSEQ multiplex PCR; TCRdb has only the in-frame clones, and not every one. The sample carries 2 million to 2.5 million clones, 93% recorded once. Germline V CDR1 and CDR2: SGDLS, YYNGEE. The CDR3 has 17 amino acids. The ends lost 2 bases at V and 3 bases at J; junction bases unmatched: 7. This record comes from a study of shared clonotypes between healthy human individuals. Findings and caveats of the study: Shared clonotypes across all four donors exceeded non-shared ones in generation probability.

Sequencing was done on a sample of naive CD4+ T cells from PBMCs. As to subset: CD45RA+ positively selected. The receptor was isolated from a man between 18 and 35 years old in good health. Some clones in this sample may be carry-over from other donors' samples. The gene calls are TRBV9 and TRBJ2-7; 14 bases map to TRBD2. The CDR3 nucleotides read TGTGCCAGCAGCGTGGGGACTAGCGGGAGAGGTAGCTACGAGCAGTACTTC. Translating it yields CASSVGTSGRGSYEQYF.